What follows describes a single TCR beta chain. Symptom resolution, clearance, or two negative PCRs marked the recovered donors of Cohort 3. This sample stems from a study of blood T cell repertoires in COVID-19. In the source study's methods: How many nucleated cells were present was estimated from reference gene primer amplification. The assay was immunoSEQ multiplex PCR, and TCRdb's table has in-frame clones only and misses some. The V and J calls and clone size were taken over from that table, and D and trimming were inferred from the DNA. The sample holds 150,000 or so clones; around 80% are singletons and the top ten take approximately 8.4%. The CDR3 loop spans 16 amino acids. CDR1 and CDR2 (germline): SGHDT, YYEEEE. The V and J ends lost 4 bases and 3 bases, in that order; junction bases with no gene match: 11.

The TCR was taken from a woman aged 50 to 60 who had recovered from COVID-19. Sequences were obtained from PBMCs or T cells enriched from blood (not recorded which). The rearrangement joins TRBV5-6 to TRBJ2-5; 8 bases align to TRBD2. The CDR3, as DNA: TGTGCCAGCAGCCCGGGGTTAGGAGCGGGGGAAGAGACCCAGTACTTC. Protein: CASSPGLGAGEETQYF.